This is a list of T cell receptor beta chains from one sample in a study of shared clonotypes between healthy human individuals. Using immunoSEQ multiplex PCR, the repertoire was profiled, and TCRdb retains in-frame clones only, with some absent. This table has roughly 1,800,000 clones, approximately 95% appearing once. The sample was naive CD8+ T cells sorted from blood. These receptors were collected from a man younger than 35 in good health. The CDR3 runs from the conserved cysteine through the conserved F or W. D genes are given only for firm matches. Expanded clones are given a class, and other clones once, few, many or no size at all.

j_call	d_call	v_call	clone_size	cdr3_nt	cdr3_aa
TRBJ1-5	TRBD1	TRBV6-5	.	TGTGCCAGCAGTAGGGGACAGGGGGCGATTCAGCCCCAGCATTTT	CASSRGQGAIQPQHF
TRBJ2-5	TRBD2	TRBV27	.	TGTGCCAGCAGCTCTCGGGGGGGGTACCAAGAGACCCAGTACTTC	CASSSRGGYQETQYF
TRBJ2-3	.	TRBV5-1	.	TGCGCCAGCAGCTTGATTGGCGGCACAGATACGCAGTATTTT	CASSLIGGTDTQYF
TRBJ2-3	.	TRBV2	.	TGTGCCAGCAGTGAGGTCGGGGACCCGAGCACAGATACGCAGTATTTT	CASSEVGDPSTDTQYF
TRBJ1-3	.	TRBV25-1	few	TGTGCCAGCAGTGAATGGGGAGCTGGAAACACCATATATTTT	CASSEWGAGNTIYF
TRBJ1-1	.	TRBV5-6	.	TGTGCCAGCAGCTTGACCTCCGGGGGGTTGACGACTGAAGCTTTCTTT	CASSLTSGGLTTEAFF
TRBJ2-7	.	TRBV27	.	TGTGCCAGCAGTTTATCAGGTCTAGCAGGCTCCGAGCAGTACTTC	CASSLSGLAGSEQYF
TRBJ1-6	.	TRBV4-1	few	TGCGCCAGCAGCCCCCGAGTGGTACAGGCAGCGAGCTCCTATAATTCACCCCTCCACTTT	CASSPRVVQAASSYNSPLHF
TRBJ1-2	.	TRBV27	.	TGTGCCAGCAGCCCAATGGGACATATAAATGGCTACACCTTC	CASSPMGHINGYTF
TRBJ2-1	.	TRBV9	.	TGTGCCAGCAGCGTAGCGGGAGAGCAGTTCTTC	CASSVAGEQFF
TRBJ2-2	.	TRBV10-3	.	TGTGCCATCAGTGATCCGCAGGAGGTCACCGGGGAGCTGTTTTTT	CAISDPQEVTGELFF
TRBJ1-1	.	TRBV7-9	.	TGTGCCAGCAGCTTATCCTCCCAGCATGAAGCTTTCTTT	CASSLSSQHEAFF
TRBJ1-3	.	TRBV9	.	TGTGCCAGCAGCGTAGGAAGGGGATTGGGCACCATATATTTT	CASSVGRGLGTIYF
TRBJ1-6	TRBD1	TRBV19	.	TGTGCCAGTAGTCCGTGGGGCCAGGGGGCAATTTCACCCCTCCACTTT	CASSPWGQGAISPLHF
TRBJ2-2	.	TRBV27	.	TGTGCCAGCAGTCCTTCGACAGGCGAGAACACCGGGGAGCTGTTTTTT	CASSPSTGENTGELFF
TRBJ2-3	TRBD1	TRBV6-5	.	TGTGCCAGCAGTTTCCAGGGGGCTCGCACAGATACGCAGTATTTT	CASSFQGARTDTQYF
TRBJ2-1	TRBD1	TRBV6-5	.	TGTGCCAGCAGTTACCGGGACAGGGTCAATGAGCAGTTCTTC	CASSYRDRVNEQFF
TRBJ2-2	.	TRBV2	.	TGTGCCAGCAGTGAATTTGGGGCAGTGAACACCGGGGAGCTGTTTTTT	CASSEFGAVNTGELFF
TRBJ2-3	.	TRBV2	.	TGTGCCAGCAGTGAGGGGGCAGGGAGCACAGATACGCAGTATTTT	CASSEGAGSTDTQYF
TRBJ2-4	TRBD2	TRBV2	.	TGTGCCAGCAGTGACCCTCTAGCGGGGGGGAAAAACATTCAGTACTTC	CASSDPLAGGKNIQYF
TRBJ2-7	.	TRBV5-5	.	TGTGCCAGCAGCTTGTTCGCCGACTACTACGAGCAGTACTTC	CASSLFADYYEQYF
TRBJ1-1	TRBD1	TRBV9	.	TGTGCCAGCAGCGTAGGAGGACAGGGAGGGAACACTGAAGCTTTCTTT	CASSVGGQGGNTEAFF
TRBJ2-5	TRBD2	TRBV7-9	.	TGTGCCAGCAGCCCTAGCGGGGGGGCCGTGACCCAGTACTTC	CASSPSGGAVTQYF
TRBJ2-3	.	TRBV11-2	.	TGTGCCAGCAGCTCAACGGATACGCAGTATTTT	CASSSTDTQYF